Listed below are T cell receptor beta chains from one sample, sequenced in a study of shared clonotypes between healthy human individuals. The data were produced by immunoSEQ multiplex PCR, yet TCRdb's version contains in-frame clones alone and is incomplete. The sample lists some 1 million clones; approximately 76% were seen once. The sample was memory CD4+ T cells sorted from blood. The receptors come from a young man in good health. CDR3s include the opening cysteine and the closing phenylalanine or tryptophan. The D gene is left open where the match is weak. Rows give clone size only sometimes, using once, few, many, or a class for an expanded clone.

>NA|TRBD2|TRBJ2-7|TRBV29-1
CSVAGDRYEQYF
TGCAGCGTCGCGGGAGACAGATACGAGCAGTACTTC
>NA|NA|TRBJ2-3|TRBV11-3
CASSVRTGTDTQYF
TGTGCCAGCAGCGTACGTACGGGTACAGATACGCAGTATTTT
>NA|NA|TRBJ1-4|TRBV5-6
CASISTTGLPREKLFF
TGTGCCAGCATCTCCACCACAGGACTCCCGCGCGAAAAACTGTTTTTT
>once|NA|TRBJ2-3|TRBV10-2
CASSDSLLAGTDTQYF
TGCGCCAGCAGTGACTCCCTACTAGCCGGTACAGATACGCAGTATTTT
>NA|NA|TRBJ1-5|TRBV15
CATSREGRGDQPQHF
TGTGCCACCAGCAGAGAAGGGAGAGGAGATCAGCCCCAGCATTTT
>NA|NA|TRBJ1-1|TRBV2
CASSEWGIRAFF
TGTGCCAGCAGTGAATGGGGAATAAGGGCTTTCTTT
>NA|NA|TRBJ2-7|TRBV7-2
CASSLRPSVDEQYF
TGTGCCAGCAGCTTACGTCCGTCTGTTGACGAGCAGTACTTC
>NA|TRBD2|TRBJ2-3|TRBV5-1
CASGAGVRTDTQYF
TGCGCCAGCGGGGCGGGAGTGCGGACAGATACGCAGTATTTT
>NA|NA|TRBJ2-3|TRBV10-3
CAIRASTDTQYF
TGTGCCATCAGGGCTAGCACAGATACGCAGTATTTT
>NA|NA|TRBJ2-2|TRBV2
CASRPDIPGAGELFF
TGTGCCAGCAGACCCGACATCCCCGGGGCCGGGGAGCTGTTTTTT
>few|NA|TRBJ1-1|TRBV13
CASSYEGRMNTEAFF
TGTGCCAGCAGTTACGAGGGACGGATGAACACTGAAGCTTTCTTT
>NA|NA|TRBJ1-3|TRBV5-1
CASSLASQGSGNTIYF
TGCGCCAGCAGCTTGGCGAGCCAGGGGAGTGGAAACACCATATATTTT
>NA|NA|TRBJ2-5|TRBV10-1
CASSGGPQETQYF
TGCGCCAGCAGTGGAGGGCCTCAAGAGACCCAGTACTTC
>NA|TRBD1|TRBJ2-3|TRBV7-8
CASSSRQGLSTDTQYF
TGTGCCAGCAGCTCCAGACAGGGTTTAAGCACAGATACGCAGTATTTT
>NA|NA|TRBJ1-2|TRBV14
CASSQDLFAAGYTF
TGTGCCAGCAGCCAAGATTTATTTGCCGCTGGCTACACCTTC
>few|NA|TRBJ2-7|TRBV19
CASSVTNHYEQYF
TGTGCCAGTAGTGTGACAAACCACTACGAGCAGTACTTC
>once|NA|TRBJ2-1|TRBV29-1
CSALGGHYNEQFF
TGCAGCGCCCTGGGGGGGCACTACAATGAGCAGTTCTTC
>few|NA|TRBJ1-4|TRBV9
CASSVQGGGIGEKLFF
TGTGCCAGCAGCGTACAGGGCGGAGGAATTGGGGAAAAACTGTTTTTT
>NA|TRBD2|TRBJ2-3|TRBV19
CASSIGKTSGGAADTQYF
TGTGCCAGTAGTATAGGAAAGACTAGCGGGGGGGCCGCAGATACGCAGTATTTT
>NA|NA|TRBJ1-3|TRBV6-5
CASSLGWGSGNTIYF
TGTGCCAGCAGTTTAGGCTGGGGCTCTGGAAACACCATATATTTT
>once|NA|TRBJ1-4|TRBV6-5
CASSGTFTNEKLFF
TGTGCCAGCAGTGGGACATTCACTAATGAAAAACTGTTTTTT
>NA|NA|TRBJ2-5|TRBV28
CASSTRGGVETQYF
TGTGCCAGCAGTACCCGAGGGGGGGTGGAGACCCAGTACTTC
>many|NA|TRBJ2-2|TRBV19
CASSPTGRNTGELFF
TGTGCCAGTAGTCCCACCGGGCGAAACACCGGGGAGCTGTTTTTT
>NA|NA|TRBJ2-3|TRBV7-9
CASSFLGGDSTDTQYF
TGTGCCAGCAGCTTCCTTGGCGGGGATAGCACAGATACGCAGTATTTT
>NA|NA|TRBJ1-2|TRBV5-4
CASSLVAANYGYTF
TGTGCCAGCAGCTTGGTGGCGGCTAACTATGGCTACACCTTC
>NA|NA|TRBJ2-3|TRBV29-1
CSGTGSDTQYF
TGCAGCGGTACAGGGTCCGATACGCAGTATTTT
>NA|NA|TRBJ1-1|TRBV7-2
CASSSSGTMNTEAFF
TGTGCCAGCAGCAGTTCCGGGACAATGAACACTGAAGCTTTCTTT
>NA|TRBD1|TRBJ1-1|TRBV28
CASSSPAGGYTEAFF
TGTGCCAGCAGTTCCCCGGCAGGGGGCTACACTGAAGCTTTCTTT
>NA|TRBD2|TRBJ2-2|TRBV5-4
CASSQGGLAGNTGELFF
TGTGCCAGCAGCCAGGGTGGACTAGCGGGAAACACCGGGGAGCTGTTTTTT
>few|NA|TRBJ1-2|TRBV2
CASSYTGSGYTF
TGTGCCAGCAGTTATACAGGGTCTGGCTACACCTTC
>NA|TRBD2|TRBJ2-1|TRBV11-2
CASSRSGLAGVDEQFF
TGTGCCAGCAGCCGGTCGGGACTAGCGGGGGTTGATGAGCAGTTCTTC
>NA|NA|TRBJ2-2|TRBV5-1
CASTLGSGAGELFF
TGCGCCAGCACCCTGGGGTCGGGGGCCGGGGAGCTGTTTTTT
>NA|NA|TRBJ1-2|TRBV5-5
CASSLDLEGYTF
TGTGCCAGCAGCTTGGATTTAGAAGGCTACACCTTC
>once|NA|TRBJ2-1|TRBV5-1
CASGGGVNNEQFF
TGCGCCAGCGGAGGTGGGGTAAACAATGAGCAGTTCTTC
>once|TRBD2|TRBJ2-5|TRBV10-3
CAISDSGVKETQYF
TGTGCCATCAGTGATAGCGGGGTTAAAGAGACCCAGTACTTC
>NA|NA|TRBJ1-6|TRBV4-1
CASSQDLASWANSPLHF
TGCGCCAGCAGCCAAGATTTAGCGAGTTGGGCCAATTCACCCCTCCACTTT
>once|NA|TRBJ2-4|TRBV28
CASSTQGTEENIQYF
TGTGCCAGCAGCACGCAGGGGACCGAGGAAAACATTCAGTACTTC
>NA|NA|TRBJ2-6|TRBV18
CASSPPPAGANVLTF
TGTGCCAGCTCACCGCCCCCCGCTGGGGCCAACGTCCTGACTTTC
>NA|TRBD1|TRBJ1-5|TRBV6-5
CASGAGGAGQPQHF
TGTGCCAGCGGGGCAGGGGGCGCGGGTCAGCCCCAGCATTTT
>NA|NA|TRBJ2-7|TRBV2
CASSDTYEQYF
TGTGCCAGCAGCGATACCTACGAGCAGTACTTC
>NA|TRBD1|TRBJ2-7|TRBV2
CASRGQGPTYEQYF
TGTGCCAGCAGGGGACAGGGACCTACCTACGAGCAGTACTTC
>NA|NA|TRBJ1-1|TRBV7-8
CASSLEARTMNTEAFF
TGTGCCAGCAGCTTAGAGGCTAGGACGATGAACACTGAAGCTTTCTTT
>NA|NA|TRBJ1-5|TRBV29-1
CSVRSPNQPQHF
TGCAGCGTCCGGAGCCCCAATCAGCCCCAGCATTTT
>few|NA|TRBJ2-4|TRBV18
CASSSRIGIQYF
TGTGCCAGCTCCTCTAGAATTGGCATTCAGTACTTC
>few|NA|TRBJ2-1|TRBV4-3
CASSSRTRSNEQFF
TGCGCCAGCTCCTCTCGGACCAGAAGCAATGAGCAGTTCTTC
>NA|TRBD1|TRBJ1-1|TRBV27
CASSVTGGRTEAFF
TGTGCCAGCAGTGTAACAGGGGGAAGGACTGAAGCTTTCTTT
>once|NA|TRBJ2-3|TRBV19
CASSPTGTRSTDTQYF
TGTGCCAGTAGTCCCACTGGGACAAGAAGCACAGATACGCAGTATTTT
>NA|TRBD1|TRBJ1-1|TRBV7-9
CASSGQGAITEAFF
TGTGCCAGCAGCGGGCAGGGGGCAATTACTGAAGCTTTCTTT
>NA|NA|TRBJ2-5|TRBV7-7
CASSPEMSETQYF
TGTGCTAGCAGCCCTGAGATGTCGGAGACCCAGTACTTC
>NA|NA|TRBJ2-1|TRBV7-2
CASGRGNEQFF
TGTGCCAGCGGCAGAGGCAATGAGCAGTTCTTC
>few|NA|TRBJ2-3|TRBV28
CASSFGYTQYF
TGTGCCAGCAGTTTTGGGTATACGCAGTATTTT